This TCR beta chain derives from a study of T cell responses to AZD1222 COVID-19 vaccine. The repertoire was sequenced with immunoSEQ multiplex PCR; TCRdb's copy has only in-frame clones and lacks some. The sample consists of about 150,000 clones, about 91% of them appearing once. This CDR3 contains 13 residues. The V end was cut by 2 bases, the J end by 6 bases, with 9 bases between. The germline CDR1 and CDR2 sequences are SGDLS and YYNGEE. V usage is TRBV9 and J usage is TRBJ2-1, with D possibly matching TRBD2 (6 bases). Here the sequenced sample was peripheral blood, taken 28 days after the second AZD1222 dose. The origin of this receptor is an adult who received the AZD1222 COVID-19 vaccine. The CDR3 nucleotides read TGTGCCAGCAGCGTGACTAGTGGCAATGAGCAGTTCTTC. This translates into CASSVTSGNEQFF.